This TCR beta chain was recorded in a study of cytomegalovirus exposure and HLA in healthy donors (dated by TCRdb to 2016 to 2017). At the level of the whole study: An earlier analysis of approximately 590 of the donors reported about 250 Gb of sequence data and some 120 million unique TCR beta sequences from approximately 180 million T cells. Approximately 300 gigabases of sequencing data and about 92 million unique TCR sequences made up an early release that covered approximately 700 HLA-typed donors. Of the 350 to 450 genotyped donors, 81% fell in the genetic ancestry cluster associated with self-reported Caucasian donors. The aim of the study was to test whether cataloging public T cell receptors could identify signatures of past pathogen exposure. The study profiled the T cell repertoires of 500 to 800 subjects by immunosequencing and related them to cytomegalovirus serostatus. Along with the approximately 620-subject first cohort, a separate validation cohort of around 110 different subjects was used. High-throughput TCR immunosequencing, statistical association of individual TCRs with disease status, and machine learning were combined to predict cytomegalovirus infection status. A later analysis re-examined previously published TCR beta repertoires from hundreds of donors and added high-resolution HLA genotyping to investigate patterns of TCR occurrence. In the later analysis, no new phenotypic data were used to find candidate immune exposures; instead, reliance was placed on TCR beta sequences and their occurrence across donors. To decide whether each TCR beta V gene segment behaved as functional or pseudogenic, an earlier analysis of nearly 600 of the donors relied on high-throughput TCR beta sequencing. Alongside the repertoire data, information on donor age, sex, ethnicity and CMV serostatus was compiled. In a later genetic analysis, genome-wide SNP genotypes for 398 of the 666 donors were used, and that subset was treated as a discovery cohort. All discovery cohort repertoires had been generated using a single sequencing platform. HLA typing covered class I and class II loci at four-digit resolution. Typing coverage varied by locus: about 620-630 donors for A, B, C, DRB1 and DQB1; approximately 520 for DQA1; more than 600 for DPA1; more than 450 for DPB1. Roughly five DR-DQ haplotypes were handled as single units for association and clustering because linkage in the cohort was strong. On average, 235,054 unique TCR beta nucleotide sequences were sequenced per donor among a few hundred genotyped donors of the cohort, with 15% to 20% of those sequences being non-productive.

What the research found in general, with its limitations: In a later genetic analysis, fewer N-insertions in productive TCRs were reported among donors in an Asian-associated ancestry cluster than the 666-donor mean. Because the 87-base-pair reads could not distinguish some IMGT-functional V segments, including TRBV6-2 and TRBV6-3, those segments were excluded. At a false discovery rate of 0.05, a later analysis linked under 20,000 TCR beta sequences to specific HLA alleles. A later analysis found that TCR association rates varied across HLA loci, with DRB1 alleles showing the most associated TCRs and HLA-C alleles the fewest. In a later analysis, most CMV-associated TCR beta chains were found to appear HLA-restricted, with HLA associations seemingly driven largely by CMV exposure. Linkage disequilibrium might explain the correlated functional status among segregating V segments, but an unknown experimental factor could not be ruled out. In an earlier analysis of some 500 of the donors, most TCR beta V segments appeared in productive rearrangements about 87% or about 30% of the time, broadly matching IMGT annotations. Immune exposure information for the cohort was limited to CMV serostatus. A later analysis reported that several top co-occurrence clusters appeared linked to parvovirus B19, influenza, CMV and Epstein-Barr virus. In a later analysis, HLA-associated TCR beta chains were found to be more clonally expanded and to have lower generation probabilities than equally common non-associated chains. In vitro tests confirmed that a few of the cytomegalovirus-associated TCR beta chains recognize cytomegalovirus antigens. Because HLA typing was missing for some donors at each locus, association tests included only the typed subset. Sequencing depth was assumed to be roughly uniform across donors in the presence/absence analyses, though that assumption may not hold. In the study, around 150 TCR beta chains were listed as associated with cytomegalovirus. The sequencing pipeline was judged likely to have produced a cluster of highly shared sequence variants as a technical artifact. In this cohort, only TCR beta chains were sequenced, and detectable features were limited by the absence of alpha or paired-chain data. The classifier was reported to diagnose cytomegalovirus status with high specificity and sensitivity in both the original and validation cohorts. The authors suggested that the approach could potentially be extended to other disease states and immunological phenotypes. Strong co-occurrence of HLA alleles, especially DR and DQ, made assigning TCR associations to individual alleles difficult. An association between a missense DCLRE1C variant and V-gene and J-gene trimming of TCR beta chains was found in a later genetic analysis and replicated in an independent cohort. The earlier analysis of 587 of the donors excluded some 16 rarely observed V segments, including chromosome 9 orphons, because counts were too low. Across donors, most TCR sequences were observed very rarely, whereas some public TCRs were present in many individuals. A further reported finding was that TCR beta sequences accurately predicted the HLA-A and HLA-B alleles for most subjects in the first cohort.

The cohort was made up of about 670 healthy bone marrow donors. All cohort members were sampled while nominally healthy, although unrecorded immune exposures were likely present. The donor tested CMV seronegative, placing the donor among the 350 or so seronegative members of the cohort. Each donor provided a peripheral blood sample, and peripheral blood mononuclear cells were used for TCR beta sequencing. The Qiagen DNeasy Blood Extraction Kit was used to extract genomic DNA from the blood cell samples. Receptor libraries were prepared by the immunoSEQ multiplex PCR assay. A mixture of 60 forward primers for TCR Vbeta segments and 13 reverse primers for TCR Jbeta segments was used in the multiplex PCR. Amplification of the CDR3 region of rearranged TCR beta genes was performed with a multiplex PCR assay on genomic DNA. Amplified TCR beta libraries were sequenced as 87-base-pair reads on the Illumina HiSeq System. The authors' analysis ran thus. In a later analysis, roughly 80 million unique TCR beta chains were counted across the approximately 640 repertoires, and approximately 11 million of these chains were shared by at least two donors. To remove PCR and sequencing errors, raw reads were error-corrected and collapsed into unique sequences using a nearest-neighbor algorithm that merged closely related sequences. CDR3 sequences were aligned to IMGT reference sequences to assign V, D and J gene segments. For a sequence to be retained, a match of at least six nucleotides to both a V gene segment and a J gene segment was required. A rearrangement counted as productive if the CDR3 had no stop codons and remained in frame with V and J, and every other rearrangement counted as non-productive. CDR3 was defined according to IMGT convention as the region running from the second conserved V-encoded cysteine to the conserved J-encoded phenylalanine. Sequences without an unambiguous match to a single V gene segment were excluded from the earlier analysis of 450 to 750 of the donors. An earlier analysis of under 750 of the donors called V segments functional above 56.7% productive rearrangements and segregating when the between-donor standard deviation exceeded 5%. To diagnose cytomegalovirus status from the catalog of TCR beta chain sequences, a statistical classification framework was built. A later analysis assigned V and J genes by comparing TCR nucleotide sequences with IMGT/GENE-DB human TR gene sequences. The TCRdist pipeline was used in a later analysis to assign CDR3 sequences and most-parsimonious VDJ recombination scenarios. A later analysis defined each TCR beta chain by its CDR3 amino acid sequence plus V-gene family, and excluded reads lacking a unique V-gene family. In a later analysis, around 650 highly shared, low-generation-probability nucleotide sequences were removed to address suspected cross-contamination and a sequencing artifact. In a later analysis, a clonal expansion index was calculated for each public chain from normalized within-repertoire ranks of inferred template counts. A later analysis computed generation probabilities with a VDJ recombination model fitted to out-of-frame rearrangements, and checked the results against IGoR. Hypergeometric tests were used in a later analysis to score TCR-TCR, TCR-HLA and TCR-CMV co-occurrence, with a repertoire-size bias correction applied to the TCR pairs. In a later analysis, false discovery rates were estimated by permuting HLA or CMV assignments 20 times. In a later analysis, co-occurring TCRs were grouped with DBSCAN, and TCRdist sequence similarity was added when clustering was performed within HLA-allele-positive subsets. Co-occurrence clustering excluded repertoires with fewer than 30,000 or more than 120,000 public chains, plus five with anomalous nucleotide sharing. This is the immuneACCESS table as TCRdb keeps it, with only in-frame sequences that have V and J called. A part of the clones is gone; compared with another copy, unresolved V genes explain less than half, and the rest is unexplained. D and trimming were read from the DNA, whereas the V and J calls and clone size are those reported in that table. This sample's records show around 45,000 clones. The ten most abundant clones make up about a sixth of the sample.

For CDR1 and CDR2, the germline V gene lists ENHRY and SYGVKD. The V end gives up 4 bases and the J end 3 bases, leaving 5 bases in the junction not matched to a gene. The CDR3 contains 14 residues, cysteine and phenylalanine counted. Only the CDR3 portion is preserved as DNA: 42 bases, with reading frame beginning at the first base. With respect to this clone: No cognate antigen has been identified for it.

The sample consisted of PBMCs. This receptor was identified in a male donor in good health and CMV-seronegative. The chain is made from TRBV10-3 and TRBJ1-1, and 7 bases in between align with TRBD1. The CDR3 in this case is CAISGTGGYTEAFF. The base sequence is TGTGCCATCAGTGGGACAGGAGGGTACACTGAAGCTTTCTTT.